This T cell receptor beta chain was identified during a study of cytomegalovirus exposure and HLA in healthy donors. Turning to the study itself: HLA-typed donors were the source of around 80 million unique TCRs, which an early data release held. General observations from the study: Presence/absence analyses assumed roughly uniform sequencing depth across donors. Later analysis indicated greater clonal expansion among HLA-associated TCR beta chains than among equally common other chains.

Trimming cost V 5 bases and J 0 bases, with 11 bases left between them. The CDR3 has 15 amino acids. Looked up from germline, CDR1 is SGHAT and CDR2 is FQNNGV. Use of 60 Vbeta and 13 Jbeta primers characterized the PCR. Method: immunoSEQ multiplex PCR; TCRdb's copy keeps in-frame clones and lacks some. This sample's table has 130,000 to 150,000 clones. Regarding this clone: Its cognate antigen is unknown.

The rearrangement uses TRBV11-2 and TRBJ1-5; maybe TRBD1 (6 bases). The sequenced material came from PBMCs. The receptor was derived from a woman aged 45-65 years in good health and CMV-seronegative. CDR3 amino acids: CASSVTGNSNQPQHF. As DNA, the CDR3 is TGTGCCAGCAGCGTTACAGGGAATAGCAATCAGCCCCAGCATTTT.